This passage covers 28 T cell receptor beta chains from one sample sequenced in a study of cytotoxic CD8 clonotypes in ibrutinib-treated CLL (dated by TCRdb to about 2021). Receptors were amplified or captured by the immunoSEQ multiplex PCR assay. Imported from immuneACCESS, the table was reduced by TCRdb to in-frame sequences with V and J called. These copies leave out some clones; in studies compared against another copy, an unresolved V gene accounts for under half, and the cause of the remainder is not known. Across this sample there are about 200,000 clones, with 55% to 85% seen only once. About an eighth of the sample belongs to the ten largest clones. The label giving this sample's time point can be read as: 20 to 25 months on ibrutinib. Here the sequenced sample was PBMCs, taken after 24 months of ibrutinib treatment. These receptors all stem from a human donor with chronic lymphocytic leukemia.

The sample holds one count of this clone. This chain links TRBV27 with TRBJ2-2; D not resolved. The V end lost 3 bases, the J end lost 6 bases, and 5 bases lay between the germline ends. This CDR3 comprises 12 residues. Germline CDR1 MNHEY, CDR2 SMNVEV (reference sequence). The CDR3 here is CASSFTAGELFF. For the CDR3, the DNA is TGTGCCAGCAGTTTTACAGCCGGGGAGCTGTTTTTT.

The chain employs TRBV5-1 and TRBJ2-3; no definite D call. V gave up 0 bases and J gave up 1 base, with 6 bases separating them. Germline values: CDR1 SGHRS, CDR2 YFSETQ. The CDR3 has 14 residues. CDR3 sequence reads: CASSLEDGTDTQYF. The CDR3 coding sequence is TGCGCCAGCAGCTTGGAGGATGGCACAGATACGCAGTATTTT.

The chain has TRBV28 and TRBJ1-2, with 7 nucleotides matching TRBD1. This CDR3 spans 15 amino acids. V was clipped by 7 bases and J by 5 bases; unmatched bases: 13. Germline V gene data show CDR1 as MDHEN and CDR2 as SYDVKM. CDR3 in DNA: TGTGCCAGCACCCAAGGACAGGCGATTTCTTATGGCTACACCTTC. Translation: CASTQGQAISYGYTF.

The chain joins TRBV6-5 to TRBJ2-7; possibly TRBD1 for D (6 bases). The CDR3 totals 11 residues. Germline CDR1 reads MNHEY; CDR2 reads SVGAGI. Trimming removed 6 bases at V and 5 bases at J, with 8 bases between. CDR3 protein: CASRQGNEQYF. As DNA, the CDR3 is TGTGCCAGCAGACAGGGTAACGAGCAGTACTTC.

The V call is TRBV5-4, the J call TRBJ1-2; tentative D call: TRBD1 (5 bases). Germline loops: CDR1 SGHNT, CDR2 YYREEE (reference sequence). There are 14 residues in the CDR3. Trimming left V 4 bases short and J 14 bases short, with 24 bases between. CDR3 in DNA: TGTGCCAGCAGCCCTACCCCTCTTCAGGGATCGAAAACCTTC. Protein sequence: CASSPTPLQGSKTF.

This clone came up a few times. The chain recombines TRBV7-2 with TRBJ1-2; 7 bases align to TRBD1. The CDR3 runs 14 residues. V shed 3 bases and J 4 bases; nucleotides not matched to a gene: 5. In germline, CDR1 is SGHTA, CDR2 FQGNSA. The CDR3, as DNA: TGTGCCAGCAGCTTCGACAGGGAAGTCTATGGCTACACCTTC. It yields the protein CASSFDREVYGYTF.

This clone was found a few times. V usage is TRBV14 and J usage is TRBJ2-7; D is perhaps TRBD1 or TRBD2 (6 bases each). Trimming removed 4 bases from V and 4 bases from J, with 11 bases in between. The CDR3 runs to 13 residues. Germline V CDR1 and CDR2: SGHDN, FVKESK. As DNA, the CDR3 is TGTGCCAGCAGCCCGTGGGGGGCTTACGAGCAGTACTTC. Translating it yields CASSPWGAYEQYF.

Comments on this clone: The germline gene is not matched at one end of the junction; a read error may be the cause. V and J are TRBV28 and TRBJ2-1; 7 positions match TRBD1. CDR3 length: 14 amino acids. Germline V gene data show CDR1 as MDHEN and CDR2 as SYDVKM. This CDR3 reads CASKPTGTHNEQFF. For the CDR3, the DNA is TGTGCGAGCAAACCGACAGGGACCCACAATGAGCAGTTCTTC.

This clone was picked up a small number of times. The chain couples TRBV7-9 to TRBJ1-2; TRBD1 matches at 7 bases. The CDR3 is 14 residues long. After removal of 3 bases from V and 8 bases from J, the junction contained 9 bases not matched to a gene. Germline V lookup: CDR1 SEHNR, CDR2 FQNEAQ (reference sequence). CDR3 sequence (DNA): TGTGCCAGCAGCTTGAGAAACAGGGGTGAAGGCTACACCTTC. As protein: CASSLRNRGEGYTF.

This clone was picked up a small number of times. DNA for the CDR3: TGCAGCGTTGCACGACAGGGAATTACAACTAATGAAAAACTGTTTTTT. Translating it yields CSVARQGITTNEKLFF. The chain uses TRBV29-1 and TRBJ1-4, with 7 nucleotides matching TRBD1. This CDR3 is built from 16 residues. V trimming: 4 bases; J trimming: 0 bases; junction bases outside the gene matches: 8. Germline V CDR1 and CDR2: SQVTM, ANQGSEA.

Comments on this clone: This sample includes further DNA sequences coding for the same CDR3. V and J are TRBV27 and TRBJ2-7; D is unresolved. The germline CDR1 and CDR2 sequences are MNHEY and SMNVEV (reference sequence). Trimming shortened V by 0 bases and J by 3 bases, and 6 bases separated the two germline ends. The CDR3 contains 13 residues. The CDR3 here is CASSLSRSYEQYF. The CDR3 bases are TGTGCCAGCAGTTTATCGAGGAGCTACGAGCAGTACTTC.

This chain connects TRBV5-1 to TRBJ2-1; 16 bases line up with TRBD2. The CDR3 has 17 residues. In germline, CDR1 is SGHRS, CDR2 YFSETQ. The V segment lost 4 bases and the J segment 4 bases; nucleotides outside the gene matches: 5. CDR3 loop: CASSPGLAGGGYNEQFF. The CDR3 region has the DNA TGCGCCAGCAGCCCGGGACTAGCGGGAGGGGGGTACAATGAGCAGTTCTTC. Filled out from reference TRBV5-1 and TRBJ2-1, the complete variable domain reads KAGVTQTPRYLIKTRGQQVTLSCSPISGHRSVSWYQQTPGQGLQFLFEYFSETQRNKGNFPGRFSGRQFSNSRSEMNVSTLELGDSALYLCASSPGLAGGGYNEQFFGPGTRLTVL.

This CDR3 is CASSRRLAGEGSADTQYF. DNA for the CDR3: TGTGCCAGCTCACGACGCCTAGCGGGAGAGGGTTCTGCAGATACGCAGTATTTT. This sequence joins TRBV18 and TRBJ2-3; 10 positions match TRBD2. With 4 bases clipped from V and 4 bases from J, the junction kept 14 bases outside the gene matches. The V gene's germline CDR1 is KGHSH and CDR2 LQKENI. This CDR3 region has 18 residues.

V and J are TRBV27 and TRBJ1-6; D may be TRBD1 (5 bases). This CDR3 region has 17 residues. Looked up from germline, CDR1 is MNHEY and CDR2 is SMNVEV (reference sequence). The germline V and J ends were trimmed by 5 bases and 0 bases, with 14 bases remaining between them. The DNA of the CDR3 is TGTGCCAGCAGTGGGGACCTATTGAGCTCCTATAATTCACCCCTCCACTTT. Translation gives CASSGDLLSSYNSPLHF.

The chain has TRBV5-1 and TRBJ2-3; 9 bases map to TRBD1. The CDR3 contains 15 residues. CDR1 is SGHRS, CDR2 YFSETQ, per germline. Trimming at V came to 1 base and at J to 6 bases, leaving 6 bases not matched to a gene. In nucleotides, the CDR3 is TGCGCCAGCAGCTTGAGGACAGGGGTTATGGATACGCAGTATTTT. This encodes CASSLRTGVMDTQYF.

This clone has just one count. The V call is TRBV4-1, the J call TRBJ2-2; TRBD1 matches 7 bases. Unmatched junction bases numbered 3, after V lost 5 bases and J lost 0 bases. CDR1 and CDR2 from the germline V gene are MGHRA and YSYEKL. The CDR3 contains 15 residues. Here the CDR3 reads CASSRQGANTGELFF. The DNA of the CDR3 is TGCGCCAGCAGCAGACAGGGCGCGAACACCGGGGAGCTGTTTTTT.

CDR3 amino acids: CASRRTGADIQYF. DNA for the CDR3: TGTGCCAGCAGGCGAACAGGGGCGGACATTCAGTACTTC. This rearrangement joins TRBV6-5 to TRBJ2-4, with TRBD1 matching 7 bases. Trimming cost V 6 bases and J 8 bases; bases outside gene matches: 7. This CDR3 contains 13 residues. CDR1 is MNHEY and CDR2 is SVGAGI in the germline V gene.

The chain is built from TRBV5-1 and TRBJ1-5, with D tentatively TRBD1 (5 bases). Trimming shortened V by 4 bases and J by 8 bases, and 13 bases separated the two germline ends. Looked up from germline, CDR1 is SGHRS and CDR2 is YFSETQ. The CDR3 is made up of 13 amino acids. The CDR3 is CASSADTGEPQHF. In DNA, the CDR3 is TGCGCCAGCAGCGCGGACACGGGTGAGCCCCAGCATTTT.

In this sample, this clone turned up a few times. The J gene is TRBJ1-1, the V gene TRBV7-8, with 7 bases identical to TRBD1. Germline loops: CDR1 SGHVS, CDR2 FQNEAQ. CDR3 length equals 14 residues. Trimming cost V 5 bases and J 2 bases; bases outside gene matches: 5. CDR3 in amino acids: CASSQGTANTEAFF. The CDR3 nucleotides read TGTGCCAGCAGCCAAGGGACAGCAAACACTGAAGCTTTCTTT.

This sequence joins TRBV29-1 and TRBJ2-2; possibly TRBD2 for D (6 bases). There are 15 residues in the CDR3. The V end was cut by 3 bases, the J end by 1 base, with 12 bases between. CDR1 SQVTM and CDR2 ANQGSEA come from the germline V gene. The CDR3 nucleotides read TGCAGCGTTGACCTCTCGCGGGGGAACACCGGGGAGCTGTTTTTT. The encoded protein is CSVDLSRGNTGELFF.

To note about this clone: Other DNA variants within this sample encode the same CDR3. The chain links TRBV7-2 to TRBJ1-2; no reliable D call. The CDR3 runs to 12 residues. The V end lost 3 bases, the J end lost 3 bases, and 5 bases lay between the germline ends. Germline V gene sequence: CDR1 SGHTA, CDR2 FQGNSA. For the CDR3, the DNA is TGTGCCAGCAGCTTGGGGTACTATGGCTACACCTTC. Protein sequence: CASSLGYYGYTF.

The chain couples TRBV5-1 to TRBJ2-7; D gene uncertain. The CDR3 is made up of 13 amino acids. Germline lookup yields CDR1 SGHRS and CDR2 YFSETQ. V was cut by 0 bases and J by 5 bases, with 9 bases left in between. The CDR3 nucleotides are TGCGCCAGCAGCTTGGAGGGTACCCACGAGCAGTACTTC. This sequence encodes CASSLEGTHEQYF. Filled out from reference TRBV5-1 and TRBJ2-7, the complete variable domain reads KAGVTQTPRYLIKTRGQQVTLSCSPISGHRSVSWYQQTPGQGLQFLFEYFSETQRNKGNFPGRFSGRQFSNSRSEMNVSTLELGDSALYLCASSLEGTHEQYFGPGTRLTVT.

The chain recombines TRBV2 with TRBJ2-2; D is uncertain. Germline CDR1 SNHLY, CDR2 FYNNEI. The V and J ends lost 2 bases and 7 bases respectively, with 11 bases between them. The CDR3 extends over 14 amino acids. Here the CDR3 DNA reads TGTGCCAGCAGTGAACGGCCGGTGGGCGGGGAGCTGTTTTTT. Translation: CASSERPVGGELFF. Based on the CDR3 plus reference TRBV2 and TRBJ2-2, the full variable domain is EPEVTQTPSHQVTQMGQEVILRCVPISNHLYFYWYRQILGQKVEFLVSFYNNEISEKSEIFDDQFSVERPDGSNFTLKIRSTKLEDSAMYFCASSERPVGGELFFGEGSRLTVL.

The genes are TRBV11-2 and TRBJ2-5, with unresolved D. Germline V gene sequence: CDR1 SGHAT, CDR2 FQNNGV. Trimming shortened V by 0 bases and J by 2 bases, and 10 bases separated the two germline ends. There are 15 residues in the CDR3. CDR3 region: CASSLEFQTQETQYF. The CDR3 region has the DNA TGTGCCAGCAGCTTAGAATTTCAGACTCAAGAGACCCAGTACTTC.

The chain combines TRBV15 with TRBJ1-2; TRBD1 is a possible D gene (5 bases). Trimming took off 0 bases at V and 5 bases at J, with 13 bases between the two ends. CDR1 is LNHNV, CDR2 YYDKDF, per germline (reference sequence). The CDR3 totals 15 residues. Here the CDR3 reads CATSRDLGATYGYTF. As DNA, the CDR3 is TGTGCCACCAGCAGAGATCTAGGGGCCACATATGGCTACACCTTC. The full variable domain, in which reference TRBV15 and TRBJ1-2 provide the parts outside the CDR3, is DAMVIQNPRYQVTQFGKPVTLSCSQTLNHNVMYWYQQKSSQAPKLLFHYYDKDFNNEADTPDNFQSRRPNTSFCFLDIRSPGLGDTAMYLCATSRDLGATYGYTFGSGTRLTVV.

The V and J genes are TRBV19 and TRBJ2-7; a possible D gene is TRBD1 (5 bases). V was shortened by 1 base and J by 0 bases, with 10 bases between the two germline ends. The germline V gene encodes CDR1 LNHDA and CDR2 SQIVND (reference sequence). The CDR3 has 15 amino acids. The CDR3 bases are TGTGCCAGTAGTATAGGTCCAGGGAACTCCTACGAGCAGTACTTC. It codes for CASSIGPGNSYEQYF.

The CDR3 is CASSRTPFLAKNIQYF. Here the CDR3 DNA reads TGTGCCAGCAGCCGGACACCATTTTTAGCCAAAAACATTCAGTACTTC. This sequence joins TRBV5-6 and TRBJ2-4; maybe TRBD1 (5 bases). The V gene lost 4 bases and the J gene lost 0 bases, with 14 bases spanning the gap. Germline V CDR1 and CDR2: SGHDT, YYEEEE. This CDR3 is 16 amino acids long.

V and J are TRBV28 and TRBJ2-7, with D unclear. Germline CDR1 is MDHEN and CDR2 is SYDVKM. The CDR3 sequence is 13 residues long. V lost 3 bases to trimming and J lost 3 bases, with 9 bases between them. CDR3 sequence reads: CASSFGQVYEQYF. The CDR3 DNA follows: TGTGCCAGCAGTTTCGGGCAGGTCTACGAGCAGTACTTC.